This T cell receptor (beta chain) was recorded in a study of OX40 agonist ivuxolimab in advanced cancers. Points from the study as a whole: Partial responders receiving 0.1-3.0 mg/kg showed among the lowest clonal expansion. There were also nonresponders showing low normalized T-cell clonal expansion.

Libraries were prepared by immunoSEQ multiplex PCR; TCRdb keeps only in-frame clonotypes and omits some of them. The data show 90,000 to 120,000 clones, 85% to 95% seen once. The length of the CDR3 is 14 residues. CDR1 is SGHRS and CDR2 is YFSETQ in the germline V gene. The V end was cut by 5 bases, the J end by 1 base, with 13 bases between. Worth noting for this clone: Its antigen is currently unknown.

The receptor comes from an adult with an advanced solid tumor such as melanoma, head and neck, liver or kidney cancer. Material: CD4+ or CD8+ T cells sorted from blood, obtained in a trial of the OX40 agonist ivuxolimab. The chain carries TRBV5-1 and TRBJ2-7; D is unclear. CDR3 DNA: TGCGCCAGCAGGGGTAGGATTGCTTCCTACGAGCAGTACTTC. Translating it yields CASRGRIASYEQYF.